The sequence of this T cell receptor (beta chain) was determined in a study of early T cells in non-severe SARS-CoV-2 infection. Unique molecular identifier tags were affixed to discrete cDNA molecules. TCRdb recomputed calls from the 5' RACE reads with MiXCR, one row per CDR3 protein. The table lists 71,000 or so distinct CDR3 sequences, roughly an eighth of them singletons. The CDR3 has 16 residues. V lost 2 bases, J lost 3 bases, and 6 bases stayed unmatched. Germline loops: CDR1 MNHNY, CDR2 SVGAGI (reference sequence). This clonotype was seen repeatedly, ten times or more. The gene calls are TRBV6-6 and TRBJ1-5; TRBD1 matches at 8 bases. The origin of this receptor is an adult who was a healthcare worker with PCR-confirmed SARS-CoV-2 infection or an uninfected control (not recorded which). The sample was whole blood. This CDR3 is CASSYVTGDFNQPQHF. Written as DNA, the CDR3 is TGTGCCAGCAGTTACGTGACAGGGGACTTCAATCAGCCCCAGCATTTT.